The 6 T cell receptor beta chains presented below share a single source sample, sequenced in a study of TIL therapy for anti-PD-1-resistant metastatic lung cancer. This was the immunoSEQ v3 assay. Using immunoSEQ multiplex PCR, the repertoire was profiled, and TCRdb retains in-frame clones only, with some absent. In the table there are under 55,000 clones, 70% to 85% of which are singletons. Described time point: pre-treatment sample, taken before nivolumab and TIL therapy. Sequencing used blood, obtained at baseline. These receptors all come from a woman aged 30 to 85 with non-small cell lung cancer.

The rearrangement links TRBV19 to TRBJ1-1, with TRBD1 matching over 7 bases. CDR3 length: 13 residues. Germline loops: CDR1 LNHDA, CDR2 SQIVND (reference sequence). The V segment lost 8 bases and the J segment 6 bases; nucleotides outside the gene matches: 9. The CDR3, as DNA: TGTGCCAGTGCAAGAACAGGGGAGGCTGAAGCTTTCTTT. Its translation: CASARTGEAEAFF.

Written as DNA, the CDR3 is TGTGCCAGCAGTTACGACGCAGGGGGCACTGAAGCTTTCTTT. This encodes CASSYDAGGTEAFF. This chain connects TRBV6-5 to TRBJ1-1, with 7 bases matching TRBD1. With V trimmed by 2 bases and J by 4 bases, 4 bases remained unmatched. CDR1 MNHEY and CDR2 SVGAGI come from the germline V gene. The CDR3 runs to 14 residues.

The gene calls are TRBV5-6 and TRBJ2-7; D is uncertain. The CDR3 has 11 amino acids. V was shortened by 0 bases and J by 10 bases, with 8 bases between the two germline ends. Germline V lookup: CDR1 SGHDT, CDR2 YYEEEE. The CDR3 bases are TGTGCCAGCAGCTTGGTTGGGGAACAGTACTTC. Encoded protein: CASSLVGEQYF. Full variable domain (missing parts from reference TRBV5-6 and TRBJ2-7): DAGVTQSPTHLIKTRGQQVTLRCSPKSGHDTVSWYQQALGQGPQFIFQYYEEEERQRGNFPDRFSGHQFPNYSSELNVNALLLGDSALYLCASSLVGEQYFGPGTRLTVT.

The chain has TRBV5-1 and TRBJ2-5; D might be TRBD2 (6 bases). CDR3 length equals 17 residues. The germline V and J ends were trimmed by 4 bases and 2 bases, with 21 bases remaining between them. CDR1 is SGHRS, CDR2 YFSETQ, per germline. The CDR3 DNA reads TGCGCCAGCAGCCCCCAAGGGCTCTACGGGAGTCAAGAGACCCAGTACTTC. This translates into CASSPQGLYGSQETQYF.

V is TRBV6-5 and J is TRBJ2-5; D is perhaps TRBD2 (6 bases). This CDR3 spans 16 amino acids. With 0 bases removed from V and 5 bases from J, the gap between germline ends came to 16 bases. Germline V gene lookup returns CDR1 MNHEY and CDR2 SVGAGI. The CDR3 spells CASSYSGLDLRETQYF. The CDR3, as DNA: TGTGCCAGCAGTTACTCGGGACTCGACCTCCGGGAGACCCAGTACTTC.

The rearrangement uses TRBV6-4 and TRBJ2-2; 9 nucleotides align to TRBD1. Losses at the gene ends were 5 bases for V and 6 bases for J; bases not matched to a gene: 4. The CDR3 sequence is 14 residues long. Germline CDR1 and CDR2: MRHNA and SNTAGT. The CDR3 DNA reads as TGTGCCAGCAGTCGGGACAGGGAATCCGGGGAGCTGTTTTTT. This sequence encodes CASSRDRESGELFF.